This T cell receptor beta chain was captured in a study of blood T cell repertoires in COVID-19. CDR3 length: 15 residues. The germline V gene encodes CDR1 SGHTA and CDR2 FQGNSA. Between the trimmed V and J ends, which lost 4 bases and 5 bases, there was a span of 15 bases. Profiled with immunoSEQ multiplex PCR; TCRdb holds only in-frame clones, not every one. The sample consists of approximately 25,000 clones, about nine tenths of them appearing once. This chain uses TRBV7-2 with TRBJ2-4; D might be TRBD2 (5 bases). Sequencing input: peripheral blood. The sequence derives from a woman older than 75 with active or convalescent COVID-19. In DNA form, the CDR3 reads TGTGCCAGCAGCTACAGAGGGCAGACTCAAAACATTCAGTACTTC. Its protein product is CASSYRGQTQNIQYF.